Below, 31 T cell receptor beta chains from the same sample are listed, as sequenced in a study of T cells in narcolepsy (dated by TCRdb to the late 2010s). The method was the immunoSEQ multiplex PCR assay. As stored in TCRdb, this immuneACCESS dataset retains in-frame rearrangements with V and J assigned. A fraction of the clones does not appear; measured against another copy, unresolved V genes explain less than half of the discrepancy, and the remainder lacks a known reason. The sample table contains about 32,000 clones; only one count was recorded for roughly 87% of them. The leading ten clones occupy approximately 0.8% of the sample. Source material: CD45RA- memory CD4+ T cells from PBMCs. Taken with the paper, the label for cell subset or site translates to: memory T cells sorted ex vivo from peripheral blood. The receptors originated from a human donor with narcolepsy.

This chain connects TRBV18 to TRBJ1-1; D perhaps matches TRBD1 (6 bases). V was pared by 1 base and J by 5 bases, with 20 bases between. Germline V gives CDR1 KGHSH, CDR2 LQKENI. The CDR3 totals 17 residues. CDR3 DNA sequence: TGTGCCAGCTCACCACTCGCTTGGGGGGCGTATGGAACTGAAGCTTTCTTT. Protein sequence: CASSPLAWGAYGTEAFF.

The rearrangement links TRBV2 to TRBJ1-5; no reliable D call. Trimming removed 1 base from V and 6 bases from J, with 4 bases in between. Germline values: CDR1 SNHLY, CDR2 FYNNEI. The CDR3 runs 12 residues. The DNA for the CDR3 is TGTGCCAGCAGTGAAGGCGGTCAGCCCCAGCATTTT. The encoded protein is CASSEGGQPQHF. The full variable domain, in which reference TRBV2 and TRBJ1-5 provide the parts outside the CDR3, is EPEVTQTPSHQVTQMGQEVILRCVPISNHLYFYWYRQILGQKVEFLVSFYNNEISEKSEIFDDQFSVERPDGSNFTLKIRSTKLEDSAMYFCASSEGGQPQHFGDGTRLSIL.

This clone has just a few counts. V gene TRBV9 combines with J gene TRBJ1-1; D unresolved. The V end lost 5 bases, the J end lost 4 bases, and 18 bases lay between the germline ends. Germline V gene sequence: CDR1 SGDLS, CDR2 YYNGEE. There are 15 residues in the CDR3. The CDR3 DNA sequence: TGTGCCAGCAGAGTCTCCGAAAGCCTCGGCACTGAAGCTTTCTTT. It is translated as CASRVSESLGTEAFF.

The V call is TRBV2, the J call TRBJ1-2; TRBD1 agrees at 9 bases. The CDR3 is 17 amino acids. Looked up from germline, CDR1 is SNHLY and CDR2 is FYNNEI. Unmatched junction bases numbered 14, after V lost 4 bases and J lost 5 bases. Written as DNA, the CDR3 is TGTGCCAGCAGTGGGGGACAGGGCGTTCATCAGTCATATGGCTACACCTTC. Translation: CASSGGQGVHQSYGYTF.

The chain employs TRBV28 and TRBJ2-3; no clear D gene. Germline V gives CDR1 MDHEN, CDR2 SYDVKM. The V and J ends lost 2 bases and 6 bases respectively, with 3 bases between them. The length of the CDR3 is 11 residues. CDR3 nucleotide sequence: TGTGCCAGCAGTTTAGAGGATACGCAGTATTTT. Its protein is CASSLEDTQYF.

This clone was picked up a small number of times. The J gene is TRBJ2-3, the V gene TRBV28; TRBD2 matches 10 bases. The germline CDR1 and CDR2 sequences are MDHEN and SYDVKM. This CDR3 spans 16 amino acids. V dropped 5 bases and J dropped 0; count of bases not matched to a gene: 5. The CDR3, as DNA: TGTGCCAGCAGTCTAGCGGGGGCTTATAGCACAGATACGCAGTATTTT. Protein product: CASSLAGAYSTDTQYF.

This chain connects TRBV6-5 to TRBJ2-3; D gene uncertain. The CDR3 covers 14 residues. V dropped 6 bases and J dropped 0 bases, with 10 bases sitting between them. Germline V CDR1 and CDR2: MNHEY, SVGAGI. The CDR3 loop is CASRLTISTDTQYF. Written as DNA, the CDR3 is TGTGCCAGCAGGCTTACGATCAGCACAGATACGCAGTATTTT.

The rearrangement links TRBV19 to TRBJ2-1, with 8 nucleotides matching TRBD1. The V segment lost 3 bases and the J segment 7 bases; nucleotides outside the gene matches: 5. Germline lookup yields CDR1 LNHDA and CDR2 SQIVND (reference sequence). The CDR3 has 14 amino acids. Written as DNA, the CDR3 is TGTGCCAGTAGTATTGTGACAGGGGTGAATGAGCAGTTCTTC. Protein sequence: CASSIVTGVNEQFF.

This chain links TRBV11-3 with TRBJ2-5, with 9 bases matching TRBD1. V lost 0 bases to trimming and J lost 4 bases; unmatched junction nucleotides: 3. Germline-derived CDR1 and CDR2 are SGHNT and YENEEA. This CDR3 spans 15 amino acids. This chain's CDR3 is CASSLDPDRGETQYF. CDR3 sequence (DNA): TGTGCCAGCAGCTTAGATCCGGACAGGGGAGAGACCCAGTACTTC.

Points on this clone: The same CDR3 also results from other DNA sequences found in this sample. The CDR3 here is CASSVRQGAGYGYTF. In DNA, the CDR3 is TGTGCCAGCAGCGTAAGGCAGGGAGCGGGCTATGGCTACACCTTC. V and J are TRBV13 and TRBJ1-2, with D perhaps TRBD1 (5 bases). Germline V gene data show CDR1 as PRHDT and CDR2 as FYEKMQ (reference sequence). The CDR3 loop spans 15 amino acids. V dropped 5 bases and J dropped 4 bases, with 17 bases sitting between them.

This chain uses TRBV29-1 with TRBJ1-2, with D uncertain. Trimming took 5 bases from V and 3 from J, leaving 7 bases between them. Germline loops: CDR1 SQVTM, CDR2 ANQGSEA. The CDR3 totals 11 residues. CDR3 loop: CSVYRDYGYTF. The CDR3 DNA follows: TGCAGCGTTTATCGGGACTATGGCTACACCTTC.

The chain uses TRBV5-4 and TRBJ2-3, with TRBD2 matching over 11 bases. Germline V gene sequence: CDR1 SGHNT, CDR2 YYREEE (reference sequence). After removal of 1 base from V and 5 bases from J, the junction contained 9 bases not matched to a gene. The CDR3 consists of 17 residues. The CDR3 protein is CASSLRVAGGPIDTQYF. The CDR3 region has the DNA TGTGCCAGCAGCTTGAGAGTAGCGGGAGGGCCGATAGATACGCAGTATTTT.

The chain couples TRBV2 to TRBJ1-5; TRBD1 might be the D (5 bases). CDR1 and CDR2 from the germline V gene are SNHLY and FYNNEI. The CDR3 length is 13 residues. Trimming pared 2 bases from V and 5 bases from J, leaving 7 bases between. The DNA of the CDR3 is TGTGCCAGCAGTGAACGGGGGGATCAGCCCCAGCATTTT. Amino acids: CASSERGDQPQHF.

The V call is TRBV5-1, the J call TRBJ1-1, with 8 bases fitting TRBD1. CDR3 length: 13 amino acids. The germline V gene encodes CDR1 SGHRS and CDR2 YFSETQ. V shed 4 bases, J shed 4 bases, and the junction held 3 bases outside the gene matches. CDR3 nucleotides: TGCGCCAGCAGCGGGACAGGTTTCACTGAAGCTTTCTTT. Protein product: CASSGTGFTEAFF.

The rearrangement joins TRBV6-1 to TRBJ1-6; TRBD1 agrees at 11 bases. This CDR3 is built from 15 residues. V shed 7 bases, J shed 7 bases, and the junction held 6 bases outside the gene matches. Per the germline V gene, CDR1 is MNHNS and CDR2 is SASEGT. CDR3 residues: CASKGGTGGNSPLHF. In nucleotides, the CDR3 is TGTGCCAGCAAGGGGGGGACAGGGGGGAATTCACCCCTCCACTTT.

The rearrangement links TRBV9 to TRBJ1-1, with a tentative D call TRBD1 (5 bases). V was cut by 3 bases and J by 11 bases, with 20 bases left in between. The CDR3 covers 14 residues. CDR1 and CDR2 from the germline V gene are SGDLS and YYNGEE. CDR3 loop: CASSATGTQTMAFF. Written as DNA, the CDR3 is TGTGCCAGCAGCGCCACCGGGACCCAGACTATGGCTTTCTTT. Full variable domain (rest looked up from reference TRBV9 and TRBJ1-1): DSGVTQTPKHLITATGQRVTLRCSPRSGDLSVYWYQQSLDQGLQFLIQYYNGEERAKGNILERFSAQQFPDLHSELNLSSLELGDSALYFCASSATGTQTMAFFGQGTRLTVV.

This chain connects TRBV5-4 to TRBJ2-7; tentative D call: TRBD2 (5 bases). The V end lost 4 bases, the J end lost 0 bases, and 17 bases lay between the germline ends. From germline, CDR1 is SGHNT and CDR2 YYREEE (reference sequence). This CDR3 has 16 residues. In nucleotides, the CDR3 is TGTGCCAGCAGCCTTGGAGGACCTCCGAGCTCCTACGAGCAGTACTTC. Translating it yields CASSLGGPPSSYEQYF.

This clone was observed a handful of times. The chain couples TRBV19 to TRBJ1-2; no clear D. Per germline, CDR1 LNHDA and CDR2 SQIVND (reference sequence). The CDR3 covers 14 residues. V was pared by 5 bases and J by 8 bases, with 18 bases between. The CDR3 is CASSPTKGPEGYTF. The CDR3 DNA is TGTGCCAGTAGTCCAACCAAGGGTCCTGAAGGCTACACCTTC.

V gene TRBV11-2 combines with J gene TRBJ2-1; D is possibly TRBD1 or TRBD2 (5 bases each). CDR3 size: 15 residues. V gave up 5 bases and J gave up 4 bases, with 15 bases separating them. Germline V gene sequence: CDR1 SGHAT, CDR2 FQNNGV. CDR3 DNA: TGTGCCAGCAGCGAGGGACCACCCAGTTACAATGAGCAGTTCTTC. This sequence encodes CASSEGPPSYNEQFF.

This chain connects TRBV18 to TRBJ2-3, with D unresolved. The germline V gene encodes CDR1 KGHSH and CDR2 LQKENI. The V and J ends lost 2 bases and 2 bases respectively, with 8 bases between them. The CDR3 covers 14 residues. CDR3 region: CASSPSITTDTQYF. CDR3 DNA: TGTGCCAGCTCACCAAGTATCACCACAGATACGCAGTATTTT.

As for this clone: The CDR3 does not end in the conserved phenylalanine or tryptophan, so this is likely a read error. The J gene is TRBJ1-2, the V gene TRBV7-2; maybe TRBD1 (6 bases). V was trimmed by 1 base and J by 8 bases, leaving 14 bases between them. The CDR3 totals 14 residues. Germline assignment: CDR1 SGHTA and CDR2 FQGNSA. The CDR3 bases are TGTGCCAGCAGCTTAGTAGGCCAGGGGTACGGCTACACCCTC. It yields the protein CASSLVGQGYGYTL.

The chain couples TRBV10-3 to TRBJ1-1; D is ambiguous. Between the trimmed V and J ends, which lost 4 bases and 1 base, there was a span of 4 bases. Germline V gene data show CDR1 as ENHRY and CDR2 as SYGVKD. CDR3 size: 12 residues. The CDR3 reads CAISGGNTEAFF. The DNA of the CDR3 is TGTGCCATCAGTGGAGGGAACACTGAAGCTTTCTTT.

V is TRBV7-2 and J is TRBJ2-5, with 12 bases lining up with TRBD2. The length of the CDR3 is 16 residues. Germline loops: CDR1 SGHTA, CDR2 FQGNSA. The J segment lost 7 bases and the V segment lost 5 bases, leaving 11 bases of the junction unmatched. The chain's CDR3 is CASSKTSGGQIGTQYF. For the CDR3, the DNA is TGTGCCAGCAGCAAGACTAGCGGGGGCCAGATAGGGACCCAGTACTTC.

V and J are TRBV2 and TRBJ1-1, with unresolved D. The germline gives CDR1 SNHLY, CDR2 FYNNEI. V was cut by 7 bases and J by 4 bases, with 16 bases left in between. This CDR3 spans 14 amino acids. The CDR3 DNA follows: TGTGCCAGCACCAAGGAGCGTGCGATCACTGAAGCTTTCTTT. It yields the protein CASTKERAITEAFF.

The chain joins TRBV18 to TRBJ2-3, with D possibly TRBD2 on 5 matching bases. The CDR3 is 14 residues long. Germline V lookup: CDR1 KGHSH, CDR2 LQKENI. The V end was cut by 5 bases, the J end by 4 bases, with 13 bases between. Here the CDR3 reads CASSRTVGADTQYF. The CDR3 region has the DNA TGTGCCAGCTCAAGGACGGTCGGGGCAGATACGCAGTATTTT.

This sequence joins TRBV4-2 and TRBJ2-1, with unresolved D. Trimming took 1 base from V and 9 from J, leaving 22 bases between them. The CDR3 sequence is 17 residues long. The germline gives CDR1 LGHNA, CDR2 YNFKEQ. CDR3 sequence reads: CASSQGFRRPTPSEQFF. CDR3 DNA sequence: TGTGCCAGCAGCCAAGGGTTCCGGCGGCCCACGCCCAGTGAGCAGTTCTTC.

The chain is built from TRBV5-1 and TRBJ1-1; 8 bases map to TRBD1. The CDR3 extends over 17 amino acids. Germline V gene data show CDR1 as SGHRS and CDR2 as YFSETQ. V dropped 5 bases and J dropped 0; count of bases not matched to a gene: 12. The CDR3 nucleotides are TGCGCCAGCAGGCTCGCATTTGACAGGGGCTTGAACACTGAAGCTTTCTTT. Protein: CASRLAFDRGLNTEAFF.

In this sample, this clone turned up a few times. The J gene is TRBJ2-4, the V gene TRBV6-1; no reliable D call. CDR1 and CDR2 (germline): MNHNS, SASEGT. This CDR3 has 14 residues. Trimming shortened V by 8 bases and J by 0 bases, and 11 bases separated the two germline ends. The CDR3 reads CASRDQLAKNIQYF. DNA for the CDR3: TGTGCCAGCCGCGATCAGCTAGCCAAAAACATTCAGTACTTC.

The V call is TRBV7-2, the J call TRBJ2-3, with TRBD2 as a possible D gene (7 bases). The CDR3 spans 16 residues. The V gene's germline CDR1 is SGHTA and CDR2 FQGNSA. The V end lost 4 bases, the J end lost 5 bases, and 19 bases lay between the germline ends. CDR3 sequence reads: CASSWGRAGAGDTQYF. As DNA, the CDR3 is TGTGCCAGCAGCTGGGGGCGGGCGGGGGCCGGAGATACGCAGTATTTT.

This chain connects TRBV15 to TRBJ1-2; no clear D gene. The CDR3 is 14 amino acids. Germline lookup yields CDR1 LNHNV and CDR2 YYDKDF (reference sequence). Deletions cut 0 bases from V and 8 bases from J, with 13 bases between. The CDR3 DNA reads TGTGCCACCAGCAGAGATACAGCGGAGAAAGGCTACACCTTC. Translating gives CATSRDTAEKGYTF. The variable domain in full, completed from reference TRBV15 and TRBJ1-2, reads DAMVIQNPRYQVTQFGKPVTLSCSQTLNHNVMYWYQQKSSQAPKLLFHYYDKDFNNEADTPDNFQSRRPNTSFCFLDIRSPGLGDTAMYLCATSRDTAEKGYTFGSGTRLTVV.

The CDR3 DNA follows: TGTGCCAGCAGTCTTCAGCCAAACTATGGCTACACCTTC. Translated: CASSLQPNYGYTF. The chain joins TRBV6-6 to TRBJ1-2; D is unresolved. Germline V gene data show CDR1 as MNHNY and CDR2 as SVGAGI (reference sequence). The CDR3 totals 13 residues. V lost 5 bases to trimming and J lost 2 bases, with 9 bases between them.